What follows are 27 T cell receptor beta chains derived from one specimen sequenced in a study of blood T cell repertoires in COVID-19. Profiled with immunoSEQ multiplex PCR; TCRdb holds only in-frame clones, not every one. The data show about 160,000 clones, with around 83% seen just once and roughly 1% held by the top ten. Sequenced: peripheral blood. Receptors were obtained from a man in his forties with acute or convalescent COVID-19.

The chain combines TRBV19 with TRBJ1-3, with D perhaps TRBD1 (6 bases). This CDR3 contains 15 residues. The V and J ends lost 9 bases and 1 base respectively, with 16 bases between them. Per germline, CDR1 LNHDA and CDR2 SQIVND (reference sequence). This CDR3 reads CASGRRGASGNTIYF. CDR3 nucleotides: TGTGCCAGCGGTCGTCGGGGGGCATCTGGAAACACCATATATTTT.

Here the CDR3 DNA reads TGTGCCACCAGTGAGGACGGGACTCGAGAGACCCAGTACTTC. Residues: CATSEDGTRETQYF. This chain connects TRBV24-1 to TRBJ2-5; perhaps TRBD2 as D (6 bases). The CDR3 loop spans 14 amino acids. V gave up 4 bases and J gave up 4 bases, with 12 bases separating them. Germline V gene lookup returns CDR1 KGHDR and CDR2 SFDVKD.

The rearrangement uses TRBV6-2 or TRBV6-3 and TRBJ2-3; 7 nucleotides agree with TRBD1. Germline V CDR1 and CDR2: MNHEY, SVGEGT. The CDR3 runs to 15 residues. V was clipped by 0 bases and J by 6 bases; unmatched bases: 6. The chain's CDR3 is CASSYSKGGVDTQYF. The CDR3 nucleotides read TGTGCCAGCAGTTACTCGAAAGGGGGCGTCGATACGCAGTATTTT.

This clone was detected only once. CDR3 nucleotide sequence: TGTGCCAGCAGTTCCGACTATGGCTACACCTTC. Translation gives CASSSDYGYTF. The chain uses TRBV28 and TRBJ1-2, with D hard to call. Per germline, CDR1 MDHEN and CDR2 SYDVKM. The V end was cut by 4 bases, the J end by 3 bases, with 3 bases between. The CDR3 is 11 residues long.

The chain recombines TRBV7-9 with TRBJ1-5; no clear D. This CDR3 spans 13 amino acids. The V gene lost 5 bases and the J gene lost 5 bases, with 10 bases spanning the gap. CDR1 and CDR2 (germline): SEHNR, FQNEAQ (reference sequence). CDR3 nucleotide sequence: TGTGCCAGCAGCCGCGAGGGTGATCAGCCCCAGCATTTT. Amino acid sequence: CASSREGDQPQHF.

The rearrangement links TRBV19 to TRBJ1-2; D gene ambiguous. The V end was cut by 6 bases, the J end by 6 bases, with 26 bases between. CDR3 length: 17 amino acids. Germline V lookup: CDR1 LNHDA, CDR2 SQIVND (reference sequence). The CDR3 here is CASRALNRELTSHGYTF. The CDR3 DNA is TGTGCCAGTAGAGCTCTTAACCGGGAACTTACATCCCATGGCTACACCTTC.

The J gene is TRBJ1-1, the V gene TRBV18, with D tentatively TRBD1 (6 bases). Germline lookup yields CDR1 KGHSH and CDR2 LQKENI. The germline V and J ends were trimmed by 3 bases and 5 bases, with 7 bases remaining between them. The CDR3 loop spans 12 amino acids. The CDR3 loop is CASSPDRTEAFF. CDR3 nucleotide sequence: TGTGCCAGCTCACCCGACAGGACTGAAGCTTTCTTT.

The rearrangement joins TRBV4-1 to TRBJ2-1, with 15 nucleotides matching TRBD2. This CDR3 contains 18 residues. Germline CDR1 and CDR2: MGHRA and YSYEKL. J lost 0 bases, V lost 8 bases, and 8 bases had no gene match. CDR3 in amino acids: CASDRTSGGASSYNEQFF. CDR3 in DNA: TGCGCCAGCGACCGGACTAGCGGGGGGGCGAGCTCCTACAATGAGCAGTTCTTC.

CDR3 coding DNA: TGTGCCAGCAGTAAATCCTACAGGGCCGACATCTCCTATAATTCACCCCTCCACTTT. Protein: CASSKSYRADISYNSPLHF. The rearrangement uses TRBV27 and TRBJ1-6, with D tentatively TRBD1 (6 bases). V was trimmed by 5 bases and J by 0 bases, leaving 20 bases between them. In germline, CDR1 is MNHEY, CDR2 SMNVEV (reference sequence). The CDR3 is 19 amino acids.

This chain joins TRBV2 and TRBJ2-3; 9 bases fit TRBD1. CDR1 is SNHLY, CDR2 FYNNEI, per germline. This CDR3 is 14 amino acids long. Trimming removed 6 bases from V and 2 bases from J; junction bases left unmatched: 3. CDR3 residues: CASRGDRVTDTQYF. The CDR3 bases are TGTGCCAGCAGGGGGGACAGGGTCACAGATACGCAGTATTTT.

The rearrangement links TRBV19 to TRBJ1-1, with 10 bases lining up with TRBD1. Germline values: CDR1 LNHDA, CDR2 SQIVND (reference sequence). The CDR3 spans 14 residues. With 3 bases clipped from V and 4 bases from J, the junction kept 2 bases outside the gene matches. CDR3: CASSIWTGGTEAFF. For the CDR3, the DNA is TGTGCCAGTAGTATCTGGACAGGGGGCACTGAAGCTTTCTTT.

The chain carries TRBV21-1 and TRBJ2-1; the D segment call TRBD2 is taken from the table without a DNA check. TRBV21-1 is noted as a pseudogene. The CDR3 runs 16 residues. Written as DNA, the CDR3 is TGTGCCAGCAGCACCATACAGGGAGGGATTAACAATGAGCAGTTCTTC. Translation: CASSTIQGGINNEQFF.

The V and J genes are TRBV6-5 and TRBJ1-4, with unresolved D. Trimming removed 6 bases at V and 6 bases at J, with 14 bases between. CDR1 MNHEY and CDR2 SVGAGI come from the germline V gene. This CDR3 has 14 amino acids. In DNA, the CDR3 is TGTGCCAGCAGCCCATTCTCGGGTTATGAAAAACTGTTTTTT. It specifies CASSPFSGYEKLFF.

V is TRBV7-8 and J is TRBJ1-4; 8 positions match TRBD1. With V trimmed by 4 bases and J by 3 bases, 7 bases remained unmatched. Germline loops: CDR1 SGHVS, CDR2 FQNEAQ. The CDR3 runs to 16 residues. CDR3 residues: CASSSSAGGPNEKLFF. DNA for the CDR3: TGTGCCAGCAGCTCGAGTGCAGGGGGCCCTAATGAAAAACTGTTTTTT.

This chain connects TRBV19 to TRBJ2-3; 8 bases are a match to TRBD2. Germline assignment: CDR1 LNHDA and CDR2 SQIVND (reference sequence). The length of the CDR3 is 16 residues. The ends lost 5 bases at V and 3 bases at J; junction bases unmatched: 10. The CDR3 loop is CASSAGTRKYTDTQYF. In DNA form, the CDR3 reads TGTGCCAGTAGTGCCGGGACTAGGAAGTATACAGATACGCAGTATTTT.

V is TRBV29-1 and J is TRBJ1-2; TRBD1 matches at 9 bases. CDR3 length equals 13 residues. V gave up 5 bases and J gave up 13 bases; unmatched junction bases: 14. Germline V gives CDR1 SQVTM, CDR2 ANQGSEA. The CDR3, as DNA: TGCAGCGTTCCGGGACAGGGAAGCCCTATGGGCACCTTC. Residues: CSVPGQGSPMGTF.

J is TRBJ2-1 and V is TRBV9, with D possibly TRBD2 on 5 matching bases. The CDR3 runs to 13 residues. V was trimmed by 9 bases and J by 10 bases, leaving 20 bases between them. CDR1 and CDR2 (germline): SGDLS, YYNGEE. This chain's CDR3 is CATSPLSGGEQFF. CDR3 coding DNA: TGTGCCACCTCCCCACTGAGCGGAGGAGAGCAGTTCTTC.

V is TRBV7-9 and J is TRBJ2-5; D remains unclear. This CDR3 region has 11 residues. With 3 bases removed from V and 4 bases from J, the gap between germline ends came to 3 bases. Germline loops: CDR1 SEHNR, CDR2 FQNEAQ (reference sequence). The CDR3 reads CASSFIETQYF. In nucleotides, the CDR3 is TGTGCCAGCAGCTTCATAGAGACCCAGTACTTC. The whole variable domain, filled in from reference TRBV7-9 and TRBJ2-5, reads DTGVSQNPRHKITKRGQNVTFRCDPISEHNRLYWYRQTLGQGPEFLTYFQNEAQLEKSRLLSDRFSAERPKGSFSTLEIQRTEQGDSAMYLCASSFIETQYFGPGTRLLVL.

The rearrangement uses TRBV4-1 and TRBJ1-1, with D perhaps TRBD1 (6 bases). V dropped 1 base and J dropped 2 bases, with 14 bases sitting between them. There are 16 residues in the CDR3. The germline gives CDR1 MGHRA, CDR2 YSYEKL. This chain's CDR3 is CASSQGPLQGNTEAFF. The CDR3 nucleotides read TGCGCCAGCAGCCAAGGACCCCTACAGGGAAACACTGAAGCTTTCTTT.

The V and J genes are TRBV30 and TRBJ1-2; D possibly corresponds to TRBD1 (6 bases). The CDR3 spans 13 residues. CDR1 is GTSNPN, CDR2 SVGIG, per germline (reference sequence). V lost 2 bases, J lost 2 bases, and 9 bases lay in between. The CDR3 DNA is TGTGCCTGGAGTCCAGGGGTGAACTATGGCTACACCTTC. It codes for CAWSPGVNYGYTF.

V gene TRBV11-2 combines with J gene TRBJ1-1; D remains unclear. Trimming removed 0 bases from V and 0 bases from J, with 14 bases in between. Germline CDR1 SGHAT, CDR2 FQNNGV. The CDR3 spans 17 residues. CDR3 in DNA: TGTGCCAGCAGCTTAGATTGGGAGGAGAAGGTGAACACTGAAGCTTTCTTT. It encodes CASSLDWEEKVNTEAFF.

The gene calls are TRBV7-3 and TRBJ1-6; D remains unclear. There are 14 residues in the CDR3. Germline lookup yields CDR1 SGHTA and CDR2 FQGTGA. V lost 2 bases and J lost 10, with 12 bases in between. The CDR3 is CASSLDRGWSPLHF. CDR3 nucleotides: TGTGCCAGCAGCTTAGACCGGGGATGGTCACCCCTCCACTTT.

The CDR3 region has the DNA TGTGCCAGCAGCCGTGGACAGACGGGGGGCTACACCTTC. Protein sequence: CASSRGQTGGYTF. This chain joins TRBV12-3 or TRBV12-4 and TRBJ1-2; maybe TRBD1 (6 bases). The ends were cut back, 6 bases at V and 8 bases at J, with 16 bases in the middle. This CDR3 comprises 13 residues.

V usage is TRBV25-1 and J usage is TRBJ1-2; 8 bases are a match to TRBD1. V shed 1 base and J 7 bases; nucleotides not matched to a gene: 5. Germline V gene sequence: CDR1 MGHDK, CDR2 SYGVNS. The CDR3 length is 14 residues. The CDR3 reads CASSEWRTGTGYTF. The CDR3 DNA reads as TGTGCCAGCAGTGAATGGAGGACAGGGACTGGCTACACCTTC.

This clone has only one observation. The chain carries TRBV12-3 or TRBV12-4 and TRBJ1-2; D remains ambiguous. V shed 4 bases and J shed 10 bases, with 10 bases lying between them. The CDR3 runs 11 residues. The CDR3 DNA reads as TGTGCCAGCAGTTATCACGAGTACTACACCTTC. As protein: CASSYHEYYTF.

The chain uses TRBV15 and TRBJ2-3; D call uncertain. This CDR3 contains 12 residues. V dropped 7 bases and J dropped 3 bases, with 8 bases sitting between them. Germline lookup yields CDR1 LNHNV and CDR2 YYDKDF (reference sequence). DNA of the CDR3: TGTGCCACCAATTCCGGGACAGATACGCAGTATTTT. It codes for CATNSGTDTQYF.

Written as DNA, the CDR3 is TGTGCCAGCAGTGAATATAACTCGGCGGGAGGCTACACCTTC. It specifies CASSEYNSAGGYTF. The chain recombines TRBV25-1 with TRBJ1-2; D is ambiguous. The CDR3 length is 14 residues. Germline-derived CDR1 and CDR2 are MGHDK and SYGVNS. The germline V and J ends were trimmed by 0 bases and 8 bases, with 13 bases remaining between them.